The 22 T cell receptor beta chains presented below share a single source sample, sequenced in a study of metastatic and nonmetastatic thyroid tumors. TCRdb re-clonotyped the PCR reads via MiXCR. The table shows 3,500 to 5,000 clones, with less than 45% occurring only once. All patients reached thyroid surgery having received no treatment beforehand. Specimen: tumor tissue. These receptors were collected from a female donor with papillary thyroid cancer or a benign thyroid nodule (not recorded which). Some clones in this sample may be carry-over from other donors' samples.

The gene calls are TRBV6-1 and TRBJ1-6; D gene uncertain. The CDR3 runs 13 residues. The V gene lost 1 base and the J gene lost 14 bases, with 12 bases spanning the gap. CDR1 is MNHNS and CDR2 is SASEGT in the germline V gene. The CDR3 is CASSEDDLKALHF. DNA for the CDR3: TGTGCCAGCAGTGAAGACGATCTCAAGGCCCTCCACTTT.

This clone was observed a few times. V gene TRBV19 combines with J gene TRBJ2-1; the D gene is possibly TRBD2 (6 bases). This CDR3 is built from 15 residues. Per the germline V gene, CDR1 is LNHDA and CDR2 is SQIVND (reference sequence). V shed 0 bases and J shed 12 bases, with 18 bases lying between them. The CDR3 sequence is CASSIEPSALVGQFF. The CDR3 nucleotides are TGTGCCAGTAGTATAGAGCCTAGCGCCTTAGTCGGGCAGTTCTTC. Using reference TRBV19 and TRBJ2-1 for the parts outside the CDR3, the full variable domain is DGGITQSPKYLFRKEGQNVTLSCEQNLNHDAMYWYRQDPGQGLRLIYYSQIVNDFQKGDIAEGYSVSREKKESFPLTVTSAQKNPTAFYLCASSIEPSALVGQFFGPGTRLTVL.

The rearrangement uses TRBV6-1 and TRBJ2-7; 9 bases map to TRBD2. Germline CDR1 and CDR2: MNHNS and SASEGT. The CDR3 covers 15 residues. The V gene end was trimmed by 5 bases and the J gene end by 5 bases; junction bases not matched to a gene: 10. CDR3 in amino acids: CASSPQPGLAHEQYF. The CDR3 nucleotides read TGTGCCAGCAGTCCCCAACCGGGACTAGCTCACGAGCAGTACTTC.

This clone has just one count. The genes are TRBV11-2 and TRBJ2-5; TRBD1 agrees at 7 bases. Germline V gene lookup returns CDR1 SGHAT and CDR2 FQNNGV. The CDR3 consists of 13 residues. V gave up 5 bases and J gave up 6 bases; unmatched junction bases: 6. DNA for the CDR3: TGTGCCAGCAGCCATGGGACAGATAAGACCCAGTACTTC. It yields the protein CASSHGTDKTQYF.

In this sample, this clone turned up a few times. This rearrangement joins TRBV6-5 to TRBJ2-2; D gene ambiguous. Trimming shortened V by 3 bases and J by 4 bases, and 6 bases separated the two germline ends. Germline CDR1 and CDR2: MNHEY and SVGAGI. The CDR3 covers 13 residues. Here the CDR3 reads CASSYGSTGELFF. CDR3 in DNA: TGTGCCAGCAGTTATGGCAGCACCGGGGAGCTGTTTTTT.

The chain employs TRBV29-1 and TRBJ2-3, with TRBD1 matching 8 bases. Trimming removed 4 bases from V and 2 bases from J; junction bases left unmatched: 5. The CDR3 has 14 amino acids. In germline, CDR1 is SQVTM, CDR2 ANQGSEA. CDR3 coding DNA: TGCAGCGTTGGGACAGGGAGTTTCACAGATACGCAGTATTTT. It translates to CSVGTGSFTDTQYF.

This clone occurred once. This chain joins TRBV6-4 and TRBJ1-1; D ambiguous. The CDR3 runs 14 residues. The V end was cut by 5 bases, the J end by 1 base, with 11 bases between. Germline values: CDR1 MRHNA, CDR2 SNTAGT. The CDR3: CASSYRKENTEAFF. The CDR3 DNA is TGTGCCAGCAGTTACCGTAAGGAGAACACTGAAGCTTTCTTT.

This clone was seen only a few times. CDR3 bases: TGTGCCAGTGGGAGGCAGGGGACCACCTACGAGCAGTACTTC. Translating gives CASGRQGTTYEQYF. The chain employs TRBV19 and TRBJ2-7, with D tentatively TRBD1 or TRBD2 (6 bases each). V dropped 8 bases and J dropped 2 bases, with 16 bases sitting between them. The germline gives CDR1 LNHDA, CDR2 SQIVND (reference sequence). The length of the CDR3 is 14 residues.

The V gene is TRBV2, the J gene TRBJ1-5, with TRBD1 matching 8 bases. V lost 6 bases to trimming and J lost 3 bases; unmatched junction nucleotides: 7. Germline-derived CDR1 and CDR2 are SNHLY and FYNNEI. The CDR3 has 15 residues. In nucleotides, the CDR3 is TGTGCCAGCAGGGGGGTACAGGGGGTCAATCAGCCCCAGCATTTT. As protein: CASRGVQGVNQPQHF.

This rearrangement joins TRBV4-3 to TRBJ1-1, with a tentative D call TRBD1 (6 bases). Trimming removed 5 bases from V and 1 base from J, with 11 bases in between. This CDR3 has 14 residues. Germline V gives CDR1 LGHNA, CDR2 YSLEER. Written as DNA, the CDR3 is TGCGCCAGCAGCTACGGACAGCGGAACACTGAAGCTTTCTTT. Translating it yields CASSYGQRNTEAFF.

The chain joins TRBV12-3 or TRBV12-4 to TRBJ2-3, with a weak D call TRBD2 (5 bases). The ends were cut back, 5 bases at V and 5 bases at J, with 20 bases in the middle. The CDR3 length is 16 residues. CDR3: CASSPDRALEGDTQYF. The CDR3, as DNA: TGTGCCAGCAGTCCAGACCGGGCCTTAGAGGGAGATACGCAGTATTTT.

This chain links TRBV6-1 with TRBJ2-2, with D perhaps TRBD2 (7 bases). Trimming took 6 bases from V and 3 from J, leaving 11 bases between them. Germline V CDR1 and CDR2: MNHNS, SASEGT. This CDR3 is built from 14 residues. The CDR3 protein is CASSGGQYTGELFF. Here the CDR3 DNA reads TGTGCCAGCAGCGGGGGGCAGTACACCGGGGAGCTGTTTTTT.

The chain links TRBV19 to TRBJ2-7; a weak D match, TRBD1 (5 bases). The V end was cut by 7 bases, the J end by 7 bases, with 17 bases between. CDR1 is LNHDA, CDR2 SQIVND, per germline (reference sequence). The CDR3 contains 13 residues. CDR3 protein: CASNKGLWEEQYF. DNA for the CDR3: TGTGCCAGTAACAAGGGGCTTTGGGAAGAGCAGTACTTC.

This clone is judged medium-sized. The rearrangement links TRBV28 to TRBJ1-5, with D possibly TRBD1 on 5 matching bases. Trimming took 5 bases from V and 4 from J, leaving 15 bases between them. The length of the CDR3 is 15 residues. Germline assignment: CDR1 MDHEN and CDR2 SYDVKM. CDR3 in DNA: TGTGCCAGCAGTCCCAGGGATGATATTAATCAGCCCCAGCATTTT. It translates to CASSPRDDINQPQHF.

This chain connects TRBV4-2 to TRBJ2-1; TRBD2 is a possible D gene (5 bases). V lost 0 bases to trimming and J lost 7 bases, with 19 bases between them. The V gene's germline CDR1 is LGHNA and CDR2 YNFKEQ. The CDR3 runs to 17 residues. Here the CDR3 reads CASSQDSPRGARNEQFF. The CDR3 bases are TGTGCCAGCAGCCAAGATAGCCCCCGGGGAGCGCGGAATGAGCAGTTCTTC.

The chain combines TRBV20-1 with TRBJ2-7, with D perhaps being TRBD1 or TRBD2 (6 bases each). Germline V gene lookup returns CDR1 DFQATT and CDR2 SNEGSKA (reference sequence). The CDR3 covers 16 residues. The V end lost 0 bases, the J end lost 0 bases, and 15 bases lay between the germline ends. The CDR3 nucleotides are TGCAGTGCTAGAGACCCGGGGGCACCTAGCTCCTACGAGCAGTACTTC. Amino acids: CSARDPGAPSSYEQYF.

Details on this clone: This may be a read error: a much more frequent sequence differs by one nucleotide. The chain uses TRBV28 and TRBJ2-4; tentatively, D is TRBD2 (5 bases). The germline V gene has CDR1 MDHEN and CDR2 SYDVKM. The CDR3 loop spans 15 amino acids. Trimming took 5 bases from V and 1 from J, leaving 12 bases between them. CDR3: CASSRMSGAKNIQYF. The CDR3 DNA is TGTGCCAGCAGTCGGATGTCGGGGGCCAAAAACATTCAGTACTTC.

The chain carries TRBV28 and TRBJ2-7, with D tentatively TRBD1 (6 bases). The CDR3 sequence is 13 residues long. V was shortened by 4 bases and J by 5 bases, with 12 bases between the two germline ends. CDR1 MDHEN and CDR2 SYDVKM come from the germline V gene. The DNA for the CDR3 is TGTGCCAGCAGTTCTTACAGGGCCCACGAGCAGTACTTC. It is translated as CASSSYRAHEQYF. Drawing the rest from reference TRBV28 and TRBJ2-7, the complete variable domain is DVKVTQSSRYLVKRTGEKVFLECVQDMDHENMFWYRQDPGLGLRLIYFSYDVKMKEKGDIPEGYSVSREKKERFSLILESASTNQTSMYLCASSSYRAHEQYFGPGTRLTVT.

This clone has only a few counts. This chain links TRBV6-6 with TRBJ2-3, with D unresolved. Trimming took off 0 bases at V and 0 bases at J, with 4 bases between the two ends. Germline values: CDR1 MNHNY, CDR2 SVGAGI (reference sequence). The CDR3 spans 14 residues. The CDR3 here is CASSYSTSTDTQYF. The CDR3 DNA reads TGTGCCAGCAGTTACTCGACTAGCACAGATACGCAGTATTTT.

A few counts support this clone. V gene TRBV6-1 combines with J gene TRBJ2-2, with D unclear. Germline V gene data show CDR1 as MNHNS and CDR2 as SASEGT. The V end was cut by 7 bases, the J end by 2 bases, with 11 bases between. The length of the CDR3 is 14 residues. The CDR3 spells CASTEQHNTGELFF. The CDR3 DNA sequence: TGTGCCAGCACGGAACAGCACAACACCGGGGAGCTGTTTTTT.

The chain is built from TRBV3-1 and TRBJ1-2, with TRBD1 identical over 10 bases. The germline V gene has CDR1 LGHDT and CDR2 YNNKEL (reference sequence). The CDR3 consists of 15 residues. With 4 bases clipped from V and 3 bases from J, the junction kept 5 bases outside the gene matches. The CDR3 protein is CASSRTGGTHYGYTF. The CDR3, as DNA: TGTGCCAGCAGCCGGACAGGGGGTACACACTATGGCTACACCTTC. Drawing the rest from reference TRBV3-1 and TRBJ1-2, the complete variable domain is DTAVSQTPKYLVTQMGNDKSIKCEQNLGHDTMYWYKQDSKKFLKIMFSYNNKELIINETVPNRFSPKSPDKAHLNLHINSLELGDSAVYFCASSRTGGTHYGYTFGSGTRLTVV.

This chain joins TRBV5-1 and TRBJ2-3; TRBD2 matches at 8 bases. The CDR3 contains 15 residues. Germline lookup yields CDR1 SGHRS and CDR2 YFSETQ. V shed 0 bases and J 4 bases; nucleotides not matched to a gene: 4. The CDR3 coding sequence is TGCGCCAGCAGCTTGGAGGTAGCGGGATCAGATACGCAGTATTTT. The encoded protein is CASSLEVAGSDTQYF.